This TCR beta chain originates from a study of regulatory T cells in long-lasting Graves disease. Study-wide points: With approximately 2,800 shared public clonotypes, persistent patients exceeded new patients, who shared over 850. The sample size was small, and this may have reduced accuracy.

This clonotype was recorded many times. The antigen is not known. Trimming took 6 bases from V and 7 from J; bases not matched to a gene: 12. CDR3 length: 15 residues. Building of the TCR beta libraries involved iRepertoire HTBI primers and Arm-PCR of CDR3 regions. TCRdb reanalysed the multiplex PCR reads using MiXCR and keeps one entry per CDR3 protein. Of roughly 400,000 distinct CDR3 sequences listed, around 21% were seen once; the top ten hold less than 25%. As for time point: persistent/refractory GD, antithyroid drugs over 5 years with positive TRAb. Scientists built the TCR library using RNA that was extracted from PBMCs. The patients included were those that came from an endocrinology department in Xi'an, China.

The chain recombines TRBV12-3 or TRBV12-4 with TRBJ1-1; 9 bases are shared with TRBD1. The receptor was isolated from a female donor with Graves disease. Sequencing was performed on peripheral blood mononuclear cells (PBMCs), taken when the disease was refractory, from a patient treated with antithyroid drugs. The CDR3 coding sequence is TGTGCCAGCAGCCGGGGGACAGGGCCGGGCAGTGAAGCTTTCTTT. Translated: CASSRGTGPGSEAFF.